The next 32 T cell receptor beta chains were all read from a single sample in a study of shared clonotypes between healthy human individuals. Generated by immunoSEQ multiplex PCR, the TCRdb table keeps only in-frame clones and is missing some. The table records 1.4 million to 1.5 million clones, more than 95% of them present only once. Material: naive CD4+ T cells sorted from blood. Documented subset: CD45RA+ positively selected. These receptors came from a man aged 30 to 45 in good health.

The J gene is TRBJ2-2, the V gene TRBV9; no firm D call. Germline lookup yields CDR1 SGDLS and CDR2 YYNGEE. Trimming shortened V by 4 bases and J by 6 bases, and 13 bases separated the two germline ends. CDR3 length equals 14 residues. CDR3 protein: CASSTRLFAGELFF. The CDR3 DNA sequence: TGTGCCAGCAGCACGAGATTATTCGCCGGGGAGCTGTTTTTT.

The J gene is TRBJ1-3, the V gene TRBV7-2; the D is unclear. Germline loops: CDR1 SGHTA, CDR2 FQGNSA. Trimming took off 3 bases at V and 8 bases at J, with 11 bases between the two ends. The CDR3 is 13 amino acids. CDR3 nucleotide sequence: TGTGCCAGCAGCTTCCCCAATCTAGACACCATATATTTT. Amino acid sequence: CASSFPNLDTIYF.

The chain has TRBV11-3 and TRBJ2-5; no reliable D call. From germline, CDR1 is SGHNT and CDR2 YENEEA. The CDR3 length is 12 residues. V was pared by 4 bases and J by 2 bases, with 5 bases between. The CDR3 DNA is TGTGCCAGCAGCTCCAATCAAGAGACCCAGTACTTC. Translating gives CASSSNQETQYF.

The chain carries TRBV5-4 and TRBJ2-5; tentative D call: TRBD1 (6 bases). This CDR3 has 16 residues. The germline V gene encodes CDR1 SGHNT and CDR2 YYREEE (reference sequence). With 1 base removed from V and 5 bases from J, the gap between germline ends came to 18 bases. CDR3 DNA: TGTGCCAGCAGCTTGTTCCCAGGGGATGCAGACGAGACCCAGTACTTC. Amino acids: CASSLFPGDADETQYF.

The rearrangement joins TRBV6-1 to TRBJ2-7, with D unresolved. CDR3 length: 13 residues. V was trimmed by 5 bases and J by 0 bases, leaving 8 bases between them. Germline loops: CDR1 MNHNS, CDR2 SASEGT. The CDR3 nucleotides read TGTGCCAGCAGTCAGACCCCCTCCTACGAGCAGTACTTC. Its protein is CASSQTPSYEQYF.

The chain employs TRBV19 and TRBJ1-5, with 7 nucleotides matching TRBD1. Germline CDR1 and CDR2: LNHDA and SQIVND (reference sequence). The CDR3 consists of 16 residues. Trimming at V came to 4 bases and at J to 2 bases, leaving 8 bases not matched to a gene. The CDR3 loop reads CASSKRRQGGNQPQHF. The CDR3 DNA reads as TGTGCCAGTAGTAAGCGGCGGCAGGGGGGCAATCAGCCCCAGCATTTT.

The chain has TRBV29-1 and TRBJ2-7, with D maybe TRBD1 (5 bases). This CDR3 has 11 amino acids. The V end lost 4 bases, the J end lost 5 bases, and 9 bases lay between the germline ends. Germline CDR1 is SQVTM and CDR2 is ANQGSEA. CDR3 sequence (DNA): TGCAGCGTTGTACAGGTTAACGAGCAGTACTTC. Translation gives CSVVQVNEQYF.

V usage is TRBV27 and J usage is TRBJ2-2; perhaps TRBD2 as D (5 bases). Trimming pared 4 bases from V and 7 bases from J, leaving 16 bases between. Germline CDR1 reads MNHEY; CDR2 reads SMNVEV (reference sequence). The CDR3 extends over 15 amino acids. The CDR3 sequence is CASSWSGGRGGELFF. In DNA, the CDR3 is TGTGCCAGCAGTTGGAGCGGAGGTCGAGGCGGGGAGCTGTTTTTT.

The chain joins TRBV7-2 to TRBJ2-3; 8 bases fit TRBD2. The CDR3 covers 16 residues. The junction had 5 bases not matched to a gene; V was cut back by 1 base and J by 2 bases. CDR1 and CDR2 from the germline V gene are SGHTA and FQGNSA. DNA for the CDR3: TGTGCCAGCAGCTTAGACGGGAGGGCAATCACAGATACGCAGTATTTT. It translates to CASSLDGRAITDTQYF.

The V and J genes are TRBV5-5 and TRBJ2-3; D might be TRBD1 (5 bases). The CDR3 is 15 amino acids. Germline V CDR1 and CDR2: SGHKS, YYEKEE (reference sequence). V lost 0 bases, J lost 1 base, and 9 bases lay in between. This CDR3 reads CASSLARVGTDTQYF. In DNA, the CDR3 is TGTGCCAGCAGCTTGGCCAGGGTAGGCACAGATACGCAGTATTTT.

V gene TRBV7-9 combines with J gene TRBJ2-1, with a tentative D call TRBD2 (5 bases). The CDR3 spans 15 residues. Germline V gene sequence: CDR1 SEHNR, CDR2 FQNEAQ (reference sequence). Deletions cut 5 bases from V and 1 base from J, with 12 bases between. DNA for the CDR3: TGTGCCAGCAGCCTTGGAGGAGAGTCCTACAATGAGCAGTTCTTC. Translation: CASSLGGESYNEQFF.

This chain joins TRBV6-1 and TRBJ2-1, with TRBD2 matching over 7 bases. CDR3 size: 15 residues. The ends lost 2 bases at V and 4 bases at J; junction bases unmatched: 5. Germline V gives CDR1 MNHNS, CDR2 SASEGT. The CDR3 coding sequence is TGTGCCAGCAGTGAAATGGCGGGGGTATACAATGAGCAGTTCTTC. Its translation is CASSEMAGVYNEQFF.

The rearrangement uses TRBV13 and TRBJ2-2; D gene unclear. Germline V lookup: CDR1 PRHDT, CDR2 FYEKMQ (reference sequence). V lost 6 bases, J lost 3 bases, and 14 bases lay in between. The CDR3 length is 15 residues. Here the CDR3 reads CASSPRLTDTGELFF. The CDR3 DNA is TGTGCCAGCAGTCCCCGCCTAACGGACACCGGGGAGCTGTTTTTT.

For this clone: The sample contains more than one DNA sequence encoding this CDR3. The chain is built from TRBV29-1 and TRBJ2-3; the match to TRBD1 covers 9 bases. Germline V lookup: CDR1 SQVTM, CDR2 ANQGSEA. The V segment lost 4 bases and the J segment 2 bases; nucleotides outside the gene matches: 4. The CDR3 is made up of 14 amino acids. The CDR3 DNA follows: TGCAGCGTTGGGGACAGGGCATTCACAGATACGCAGTATTTT. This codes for CSVGDRAFTDTQYF.

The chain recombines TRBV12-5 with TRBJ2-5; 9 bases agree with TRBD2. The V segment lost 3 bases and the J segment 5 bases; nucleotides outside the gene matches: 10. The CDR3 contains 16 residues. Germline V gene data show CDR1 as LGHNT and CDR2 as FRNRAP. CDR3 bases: TGTGCTAGTGGTTTCCGAGTAGCGGGAGAGGGGGAGACCCAGTACTTC. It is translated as CASGFRVAGEGETQYF.

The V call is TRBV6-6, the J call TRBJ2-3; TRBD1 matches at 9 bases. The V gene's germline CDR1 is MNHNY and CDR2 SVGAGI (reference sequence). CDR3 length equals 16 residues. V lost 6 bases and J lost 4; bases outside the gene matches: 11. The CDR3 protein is CASSTYIGTGSDTQYF. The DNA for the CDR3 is TGTGCCAGCAGCACATATATCGGGACAGGGTCAGATACGCAGTATTTT.

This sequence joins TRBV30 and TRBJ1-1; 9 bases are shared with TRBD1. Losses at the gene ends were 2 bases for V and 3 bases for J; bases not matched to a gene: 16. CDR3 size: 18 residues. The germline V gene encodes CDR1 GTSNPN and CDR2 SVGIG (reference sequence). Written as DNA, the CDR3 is TGTGCCTGGAGTATACAGGGGGCCCAGGTTTTCTGGGACACTGAAGCTTTCTTT. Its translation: CAWSIQGAQVFWDTEAFF.

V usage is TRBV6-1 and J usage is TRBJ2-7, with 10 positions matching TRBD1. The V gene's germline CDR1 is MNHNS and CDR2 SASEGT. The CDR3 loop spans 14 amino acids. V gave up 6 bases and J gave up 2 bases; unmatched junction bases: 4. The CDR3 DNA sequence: TGTGCCAGCAGGATGGACAGGGGGACCTACGAGCAGTACTTC. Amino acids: CASRMDRGTYEQYF.

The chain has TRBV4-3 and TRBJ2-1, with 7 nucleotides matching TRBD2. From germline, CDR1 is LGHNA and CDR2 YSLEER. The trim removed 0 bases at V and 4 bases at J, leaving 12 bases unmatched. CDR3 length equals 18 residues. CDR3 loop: CASSQDPVGGVRYNEQFF. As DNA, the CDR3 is TGCGCCAGCAGCCAAGACCCCGTGGGGGGGGTAAGGTACAATGAGCAGTTCTTC.

CDR3 loop: CASRQDSSNQPQHF. The CDR3 nucleotides read TGTGCCAGCAGACAGGACAGCAGCAATCAGCCCCAGCATTTT. The gene calls are TRBV2 and TRBJ1-5; D is perhaps TRBD1 (6 bases). The V end lost 6 bases, the J end lost 1 base, and 10 bases lay between the germline ends. Germline V gene data show CDR1 as SNHLY and CDR2 as FYNNEI. The CDR3 loop spans 14 amino acids.

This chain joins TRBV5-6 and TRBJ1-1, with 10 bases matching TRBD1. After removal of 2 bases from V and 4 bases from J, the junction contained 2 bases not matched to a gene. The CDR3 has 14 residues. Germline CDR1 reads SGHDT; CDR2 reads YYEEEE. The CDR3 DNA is TGTGCCAGCAGCTTAGACAGGGGGCTCACTGAAGCTTTCTTT. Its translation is CASSLDRGLTEAFF.

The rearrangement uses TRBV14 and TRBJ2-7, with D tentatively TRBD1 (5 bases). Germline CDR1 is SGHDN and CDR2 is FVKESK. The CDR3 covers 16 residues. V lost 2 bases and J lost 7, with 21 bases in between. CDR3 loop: CASSQSRGRASGEQYF. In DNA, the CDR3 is TGTGCCAGCAGCCAATCGCGCGGCAGGGCGAGTGGGGAGCAGTACTTC.

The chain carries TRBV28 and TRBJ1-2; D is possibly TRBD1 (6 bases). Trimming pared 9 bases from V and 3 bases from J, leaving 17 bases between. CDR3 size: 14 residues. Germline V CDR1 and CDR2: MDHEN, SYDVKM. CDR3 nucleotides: TGTGCCAGTTTCGGGGGGGGCGCGGACTATGGCTACACCTTC. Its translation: CASFGGGADYGYTF.

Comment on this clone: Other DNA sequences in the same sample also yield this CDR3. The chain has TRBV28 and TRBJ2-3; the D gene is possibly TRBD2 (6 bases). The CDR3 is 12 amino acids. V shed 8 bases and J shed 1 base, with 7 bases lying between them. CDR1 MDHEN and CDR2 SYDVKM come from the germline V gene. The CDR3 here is CASGGGTDTQYF. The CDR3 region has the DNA TGTGCCAGCGGAGGGGGCACAGATACGCAGTATTTT.

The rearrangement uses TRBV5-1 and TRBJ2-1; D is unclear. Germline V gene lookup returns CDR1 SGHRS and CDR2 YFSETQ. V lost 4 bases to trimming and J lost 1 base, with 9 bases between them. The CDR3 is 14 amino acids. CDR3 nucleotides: TGCGCCAGCAGCCGCTTAAGTTCCTACAATGAGCAGTTCTTC. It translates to CASSRLSSYNEQFF.

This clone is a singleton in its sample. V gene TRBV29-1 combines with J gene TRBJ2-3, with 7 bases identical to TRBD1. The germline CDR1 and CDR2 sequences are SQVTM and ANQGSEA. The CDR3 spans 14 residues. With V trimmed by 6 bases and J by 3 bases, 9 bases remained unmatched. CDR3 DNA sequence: TGCAGCGTCAAACAGGGGTTTGGGACAGATACGCAGTATTTT. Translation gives CSVKQGFGTDTQYF.

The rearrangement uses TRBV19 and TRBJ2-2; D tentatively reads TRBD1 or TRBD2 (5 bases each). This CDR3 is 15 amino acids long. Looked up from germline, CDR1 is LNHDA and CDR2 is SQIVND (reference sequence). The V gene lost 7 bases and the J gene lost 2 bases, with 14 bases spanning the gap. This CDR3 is CASTLGGGNTGELFF. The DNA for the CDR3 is TGTGCCAGTACCCTGGGTGGGGGTAACACCGGGGAGCTGTTTTTT.

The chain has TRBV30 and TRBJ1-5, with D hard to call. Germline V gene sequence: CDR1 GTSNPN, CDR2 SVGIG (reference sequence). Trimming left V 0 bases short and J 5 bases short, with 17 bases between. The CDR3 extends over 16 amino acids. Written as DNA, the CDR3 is TGTGCCTGGAGTGTAATCGGACCGGCTAGAGATCAGCCCCAGCATTTT. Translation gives CAWSVIGPARDQPQHF.

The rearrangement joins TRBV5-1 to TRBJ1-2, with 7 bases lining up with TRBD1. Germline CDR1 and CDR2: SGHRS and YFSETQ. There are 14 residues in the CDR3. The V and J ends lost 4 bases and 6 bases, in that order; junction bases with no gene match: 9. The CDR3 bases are TGCGCCAGCAGCGTTAGGGGGCTTAGGGATGGCTACACCTTC. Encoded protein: CASSVRGLRDGYTF. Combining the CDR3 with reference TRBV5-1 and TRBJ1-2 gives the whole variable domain KAGVTQTPRYLIKTRGQQVTLSCSPISGHRSVSWYQQTPGQGLQFLFEYFSETQRNKGNFPGRFSGRQFSNSRSEMNVSTLELGDSALYLCASSVRGLRDGYTFGSGTRLTVV.

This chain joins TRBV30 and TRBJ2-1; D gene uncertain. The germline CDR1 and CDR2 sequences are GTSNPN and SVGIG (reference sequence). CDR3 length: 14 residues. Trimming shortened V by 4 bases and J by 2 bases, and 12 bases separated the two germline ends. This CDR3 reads CAWIANPPYNEQFF. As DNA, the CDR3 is TGTGCCTGGATCGCCAACCCACCCTACAATGAGCAGTTCTTC.

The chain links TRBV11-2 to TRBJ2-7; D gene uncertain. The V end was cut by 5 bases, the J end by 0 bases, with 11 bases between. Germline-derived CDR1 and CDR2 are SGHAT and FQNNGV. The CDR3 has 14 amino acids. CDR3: CASSDFRSSYEQYF. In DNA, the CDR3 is TGTGCCAGCAGCGATTTCAGGAGCTCCTACGAGCAGTACTTC. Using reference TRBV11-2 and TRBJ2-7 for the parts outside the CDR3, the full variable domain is EAGVAQSPRYKIIEKRQSVAFWCNPISGHATLYWYQQILGQGPKLLIQFQNNGVVDDSQLPKDRFSAERLKGVDSTLKIQPAKLEDSAVYLCASSDFRSSYEQYFGPGTRLTVT.

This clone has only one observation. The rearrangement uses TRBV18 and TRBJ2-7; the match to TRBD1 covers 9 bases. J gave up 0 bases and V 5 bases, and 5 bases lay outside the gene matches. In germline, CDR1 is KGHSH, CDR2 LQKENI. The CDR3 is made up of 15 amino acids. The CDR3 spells CASSIGQGSSYEQYF. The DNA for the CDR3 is TGTGCCAGCTCAATCGGACAGGGGAGCTCCTACGAGCAGTACTTC.